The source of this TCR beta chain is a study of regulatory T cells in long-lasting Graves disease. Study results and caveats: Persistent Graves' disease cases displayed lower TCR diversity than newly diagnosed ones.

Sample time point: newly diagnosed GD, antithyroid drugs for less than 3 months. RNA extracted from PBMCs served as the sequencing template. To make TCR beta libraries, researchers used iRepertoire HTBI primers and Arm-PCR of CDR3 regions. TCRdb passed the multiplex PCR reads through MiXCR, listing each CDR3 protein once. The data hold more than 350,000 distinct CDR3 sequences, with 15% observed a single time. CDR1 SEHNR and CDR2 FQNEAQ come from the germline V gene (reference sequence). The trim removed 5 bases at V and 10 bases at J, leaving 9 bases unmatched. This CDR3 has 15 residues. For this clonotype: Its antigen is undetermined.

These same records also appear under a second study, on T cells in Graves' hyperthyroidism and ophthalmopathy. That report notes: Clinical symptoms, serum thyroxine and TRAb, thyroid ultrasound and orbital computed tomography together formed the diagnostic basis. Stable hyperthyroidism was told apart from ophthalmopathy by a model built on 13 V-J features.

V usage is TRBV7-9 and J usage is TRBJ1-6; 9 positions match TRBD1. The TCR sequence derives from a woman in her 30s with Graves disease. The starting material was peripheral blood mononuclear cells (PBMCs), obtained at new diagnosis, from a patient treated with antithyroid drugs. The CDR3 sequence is CASSIKGQGVSPLHF. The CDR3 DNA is TGTGCCAGCAGCATTAAGGGACAGGGAGTCTCACCCCTCCACTTT.